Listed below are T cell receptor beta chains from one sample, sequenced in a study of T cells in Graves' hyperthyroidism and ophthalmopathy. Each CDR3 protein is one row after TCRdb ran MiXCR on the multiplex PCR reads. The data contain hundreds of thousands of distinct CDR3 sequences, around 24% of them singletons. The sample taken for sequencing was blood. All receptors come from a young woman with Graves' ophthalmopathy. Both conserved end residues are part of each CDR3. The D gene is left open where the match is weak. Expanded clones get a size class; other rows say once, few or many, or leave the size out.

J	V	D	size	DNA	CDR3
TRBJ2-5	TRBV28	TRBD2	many	TGTGCCAGCAGTTCGGCGGGGGGCCCGGCGGGGACCCAGTACTTC	CASSSAGGPAGTQYF
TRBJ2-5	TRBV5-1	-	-	TGCGCCAGCAGCTTGGGAACCAGAGAAGAGACCCAGTACTTC	CASSLGTREETQYF
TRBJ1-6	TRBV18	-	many	TGTGCCAGCTCACCAACAGGGCACCTCTCCCCTGGGAATTCACCCCTCCACTTT	CASSPTGHLSPGNSPLHF
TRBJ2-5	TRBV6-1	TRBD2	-	TGTGCCAGCAGTGAAGCGCGGGGGGGTTTTAAAGAGACCCAGTACTTC	CASSEARGGFKETQYF
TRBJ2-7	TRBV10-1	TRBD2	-	TGCGCCAGCAGTGAAAGCGGGAGCTCCTACGAGCAGTACTTC	CASSESGSSYEQYF
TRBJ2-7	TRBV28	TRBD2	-	TGTGCCAGCGTTTGGACTAGCGGGGGTTCCTACGAGCAGTACTTC	CASVWTSGGSYEQYF
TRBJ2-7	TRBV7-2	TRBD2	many	TGTGCCAGCAGCAGCGGGACTAGCGGGACCTACGAGCAGTACTTC	CASSSGTSGTYEQYF
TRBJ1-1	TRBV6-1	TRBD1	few	TGTGCCAGTAGTATAACCGGGACAGGGGGCATGAACACTGAAGCTTTCTTT	CASSITGTGGMNTEAFF
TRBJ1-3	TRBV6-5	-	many	TGTGCCAGCAGTTATCCCCAGGGGACACTCGGAAACACCATATATTTT	CASSYPQGTLGNTIYF
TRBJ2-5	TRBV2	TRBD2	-	TGTGCCAGCAGTGAAGCGCTTGGGACTAGCGGTTCAAAGAACTTC	CASSEALGTSGSKNF
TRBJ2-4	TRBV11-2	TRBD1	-	TGTGCCAGCAGCCCGGTGGGGACAGGAAACATTCAGTACTTC	CASSPVGTGNIQYF
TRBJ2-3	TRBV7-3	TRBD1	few	TGTGCCAGCAGCTTCAGGGGGCTTGACACAGATACGCAGTATTTT	CASSFRGLDTDTQYF
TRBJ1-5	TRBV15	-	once	TGTGCCACCAGCATTAACCATCCGTCAGCGCCCCAGCATTTT	CATSINHPSAPQHF
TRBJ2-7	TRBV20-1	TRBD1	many	TGCAGTGCTACGACCGGGACAGCCTCCTACGAGCAGTACTTC	CSATTGTASYEQYF
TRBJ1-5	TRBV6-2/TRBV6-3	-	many	TGTGCCAGCAGTTACTCAGGGATTTATCAGCCCCAGCATTTT	CASSYSGIYQPQHF
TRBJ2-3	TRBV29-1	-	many	TGCAGCGTTGTGTTAGGATTGGCAGATACGCAGTATTTT	CSVVLGLADTQYF
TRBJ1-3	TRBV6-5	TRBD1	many	TGTGCCAGCAGTTACTCCGGGACAGGGGGCACTGGAAACACCATATATTTT	CASSYSGTGGTGNTIYF
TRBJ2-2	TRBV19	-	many	TGTGCCAGTAGTCCCCTCCGAGGACGGGGGAAGAGCGGGGAGCTGTTTTTT	CASSPLRGRGKSGELFF
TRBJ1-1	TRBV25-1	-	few	TGTGCCAGCAAGGACCGATGGAACACTGAAGCTTTCTTT	CASKDRWNTEAFF
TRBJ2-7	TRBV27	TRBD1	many	TGTGCCAGCAGTCCACTCGCCGGGACAGGACGAGACGAGCAGTACTTC	CASSPLAGTGRDEQYF
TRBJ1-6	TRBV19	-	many	TGTGCCAGTAGTATGGAGGCCCGTTCACCCCTCCACTTT	CASSMEARSPLHF
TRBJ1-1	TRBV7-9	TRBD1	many	TGTGCCAGCAGCGGGCTGGAGACAGGGTGGAACACTGAAGCTTTCTTT	CASSGLETGWNTEAFF
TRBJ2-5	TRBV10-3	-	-	TGTGCCATCAGTGTCGGGCCCGGTGGGGAGACCCAGTACTTC	CAISVGPGGETQYF
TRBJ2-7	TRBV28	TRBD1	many	TGTGCCAGCAGTCCCTACGGGACAGGGGTGTTCGAGCAGTACTTC	CASSPYGTGVFEQYF
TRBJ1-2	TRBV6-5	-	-	TGTGCCAGCAGTTACTCGGGCCGGGCTGGCTACACCTTC	CASSYSGRAGYTF
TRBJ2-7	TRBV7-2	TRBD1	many	TGTGCCAGCAGCTTGTTAGGGACAGCGCCGGAGGAGCAGTACTTC	CASSLLGTAPEEQYF
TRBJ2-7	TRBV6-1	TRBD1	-	TGTGCCAGCCTGGGACAGGGGATCTCCAACGAGCAGTACTTC	CASLGQGISNEQYF
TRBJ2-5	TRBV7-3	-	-	TGTGCCAGCAGCTTAATGGCCAGGAGGGGGGAGACCCAGTACTTC	CASSLMARRGETQYF
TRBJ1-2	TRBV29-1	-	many	TGCAGCGTTGGGGGGGAGAACTATGGCTACACCTTC	CSVGGENYGYTF
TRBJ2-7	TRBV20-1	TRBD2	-	TGCAGTGCTACCCCGACTAGCGGCGAGCAGTACTTC	CSATPTSGEQYF
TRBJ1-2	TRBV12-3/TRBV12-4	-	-	TGTGCCAGCAGTTTGACAGGCCGGAACTATGGCCACACCTTC	CASSLTGRNYGHTF
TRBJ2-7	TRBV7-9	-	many	TGTGCCAGCAGCCTAACGGCGGACTCCTACGAGCAGTACTTC	CASSLTADSYEQYF
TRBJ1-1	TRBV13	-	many	TGTGCCAGCAGGTATGACGCTTTCACTGAAGCTTTCTTT	CASRYDAFTEAFF
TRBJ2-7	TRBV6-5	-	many	TGTGCCAGCACCCCCGCAAGGGGGTCCTACGAGCAGTACTTC	CASTPARGSYEQYF
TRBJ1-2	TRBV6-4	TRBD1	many	TGTGCCAGCAGTCACTCGCTGGACAGGGCATTGAACTATGGCTACACCTTC	CASSHSLDRALNYGYTF
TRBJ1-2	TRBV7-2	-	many	TGTGCCAGCAGCTTAGCGGCGGGGAGGGAAGGCTACACCTTC	CASSLAAGREGYTF
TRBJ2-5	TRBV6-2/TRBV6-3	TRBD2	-	TGTGCCAGCAGGACCGGGACTAGAGAGGTAGAGACCCAGTACTTC	CASRTGTREVETQYF
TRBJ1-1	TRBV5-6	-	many	TGTGCCAGCAGCCGTCAAACGGGAGTAACTGAAGCTTTCTTT	CASSRQTGVTEAFF
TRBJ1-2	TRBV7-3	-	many	TGTGCCAGCAGCTTAGGTGGGGGAAGAGGCTACACCTTC	CASSLGGGRGYTF
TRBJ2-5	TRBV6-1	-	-	TGTGCCAGCAGTGACGGGACTGGGGAGACCCAGTACTTC	CASSDGTGETQYF
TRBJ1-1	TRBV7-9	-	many	TGTGCCAGCAGCTCACCGATGTTACTGGCTGAAGCTTTCTTT	CASSSPMLLAEAFF
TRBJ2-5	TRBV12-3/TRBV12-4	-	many	TGTGCCAGCACCCCCGAGGGAATGCAAGAGACCCAGTACTTC	CASTPEGMQETQYF
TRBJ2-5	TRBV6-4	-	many	TGTGCCAGCAGTCGAACCCTCCAAGAGACCCAGTACTTC	CASSRTLQETQYF
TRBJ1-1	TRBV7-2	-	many	TGTGCCAGCAGCCCCACACCGAACACTGAAGCTTTCTTT	CASSPTPNTEAFF
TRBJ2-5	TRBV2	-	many	TGTGCCAGCATCCCTGTCCGGGCCCAAGAGACCCAGTACTTC	CASIPVRAQETQYF
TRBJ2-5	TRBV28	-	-	TGTGCTTCGGGACCTACAGTCCAAGAGACCCAGTACTTC	CASGPTVQETQYF
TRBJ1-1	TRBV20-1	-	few	TGCAGTGCTAGAGATCCGGTTAGGGGGAACACTGAAGCTTTCTTT	CSARDPVRGNTEAFF
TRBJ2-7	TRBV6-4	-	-	TGTGCCAGCAGTGTGTTCAGGGCCGAGCAGTACTTC	CASSVFRAEQYF
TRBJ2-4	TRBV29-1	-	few	TGCAGGGAGGGCGCTCGACAGTACACGCTAGCCAAAAACATTCAGTACTTC	CREGARQYTLAKNIQYF
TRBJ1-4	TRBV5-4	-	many	TGTGCCAGCAGCTTTAAGGCAACTAATGAAAAACTGTTTTTT	CASSFKATNEKLFF
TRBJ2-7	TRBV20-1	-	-	TGCAGTGCTAGAGATCACATCCTCGCCTACGATCAGTACTTC	CSARDHILAYDQYF
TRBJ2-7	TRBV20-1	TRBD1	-	TGCAGTGCTTCGGACAGGATCGAGGGGCTGGAGCAGTACTTC	CSASDRIEGLEQYF
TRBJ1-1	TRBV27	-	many	TGTGCCAGCCAAAGGACGGAGAACACTGAAGCTTTCTTT	CASQRTENTEAFF
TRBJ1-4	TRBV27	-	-	TGTGCCAGCAGACCCGACCCCCAAAAACTGTTTTTT	CASRPDPQKLFF
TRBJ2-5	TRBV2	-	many	TGTGCAGGGCAGGGGCTAGCTCAAAAGACCCAGTACTTC	CAGQGLAQKTQYF
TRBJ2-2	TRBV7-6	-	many	TGTGCCAGCAGCTTAGTGTCGGGGGCCGGGGAGCTGTTTTTT	CASSLVSGAGELFF
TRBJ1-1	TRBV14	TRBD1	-	TGTGCCAGCAGCCCGACAGGGAGAGGGAACACTGAAGCTTTCTTT	CASSPTGRGNTEAFF
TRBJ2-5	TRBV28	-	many	TGTGCCAGCATCAGGGGCGACAAGGGAGAGACCCAGTACTTC	CASIRGDKGETQYF